This TCR beta chain was recorded in a study of blood T cell repertoires in COVID-19 (dated by TCRdb to between 2020 and 2021). About the study as a whole: Collaborator samples came from the United States, Italy and Spain and covered acute and convalescent phases of COVID-19. The material from the prospective study consisted of cDNA or gDNA derived from T cells, B-cell-depleted T cells, or PBMCs. The samples were drawn from the first 160 participants of the ongoing ImmuneRACE study and from 950 to 1,500 subjects provided by 6 global collaborators. Subjects who had been exposed to COVID-19, were actively infected with it, or had recovered from it provided the deeply sampled blood TCRbeta repertoires that made up the dataset. Where available, HLA class I and class II types were taken from metadata supplied by the sample provider and were not determined by assay-based typing. The repertoires were released in a freely available public database intended as a resource for research on the immune response to SARS-CoV-2. Sample metadata almost always included a de-identified subject ID, COVID-19 status, age in years and sex. The research as a whole found: Clinical and demographic metadata were provided uncurated, with the amount varying by source and participant.

On this clone: There is no known antigen for this receptor. No base-level quality is on record; no much larger clone is a single base apart.

Whole blood was collected in K2EDTA tubes by collaborating institutions according to the institutions' own protocols. For TCRbeta analysis, collaborator samples were shipped as frozen whole blood, as isolated PBMCs, or as DNA extracted from either sample type. The germline V gene encodes CDR1 MNHEY and CDR2 SVGEGT. The CDR3 spans 16 residues, from the cysteine through the phenylalanine. The CDR3 DNA has 48 bases and is translated from base 1. V loses 1 base, J loses 4 bases, and the germline ends lie 11 bases apart. TCRbeta CDR3 regions were amplified from genomic DNA using the immunoSEQ Assay, a bias-controlled multiplex PCR. The authors' analysis ran thus. The number of nucleated cells in each sample was estimated by amplification of reference gene primers within the assay. To quantify the absolute abundance of each unique TCRbeta CDR3 rearrangement, sequence reads were collapsed and filtered. For each sample, productive Simpson clonality was calculated as the square root of Simpson's diversity index across productive rearrangements. TCRdb mirrors the immuneACCESS table, restricted to in-frame sequences. Some clones are absent from its copies; in checked studies, under half trace to an unresolved V gene, and the reason for the others is unknown. V and J calls and clone size follow that table, whereas D and trimming were derived from the DNA. For this sample the table gives about 140,000 clones, of which roughly 85% were detected only once. The top ten constitute less than 4.5% of the sample.

The receptor's source is a man aged 55 to 70 with acute or convalescent COVID-19. The receptor chain draws on TRBV6-2 or TRBV6-3 and TRBJ2-6; TRBD2 could be the D gene, as 5 bases match. Sequenced sample: peripheral blood. Read as DNA, the sequence is TGTGCCAGCAGTTACTTGCGGGCAAAGGGGGCCAACGTCCTGACTTTC. The resulting protein is CASSYLRAKGANVLTF.